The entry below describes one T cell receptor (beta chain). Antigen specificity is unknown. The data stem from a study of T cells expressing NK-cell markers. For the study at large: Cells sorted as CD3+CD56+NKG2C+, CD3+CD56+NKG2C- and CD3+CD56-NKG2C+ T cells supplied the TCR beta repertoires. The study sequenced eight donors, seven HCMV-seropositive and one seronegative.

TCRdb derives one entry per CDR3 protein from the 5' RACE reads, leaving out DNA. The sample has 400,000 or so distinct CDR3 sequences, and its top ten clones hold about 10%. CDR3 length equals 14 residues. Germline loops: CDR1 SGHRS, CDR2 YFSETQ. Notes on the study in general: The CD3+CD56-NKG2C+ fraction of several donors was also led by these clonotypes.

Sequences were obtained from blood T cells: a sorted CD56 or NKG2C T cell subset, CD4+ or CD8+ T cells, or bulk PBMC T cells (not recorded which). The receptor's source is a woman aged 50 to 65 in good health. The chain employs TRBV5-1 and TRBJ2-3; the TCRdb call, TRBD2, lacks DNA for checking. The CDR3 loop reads CASSRTSSTDTQYF.